This T cell receptor beta chain comes out of a study of CD8+ T cells in alopecia areata listed by TCRdb under 2018. Study-level background: Treated patients were enrolled in an open-label pilot trial of oral tofacitinib, 5 to 10 mg twice daily, for moderate-to-severe alopecia areata. On the human side, TCRbeta sequencing was run on scalp tissue and on sorted CD4+ and CD8+ peripheral blood T cells from healthy controls and from alopecia areata patients with either patchy or totalis/universalis disease. Patients on tofacitinib were biopsied at baseline and after 4 and 24 weeks of treatment, and several of the patients also had a later scalp biopsy. Patients stayed on tofacitinib for 6 to 18 months and then had 6 months of follow-up off drug so that delayed response and recurrence could be assessed. To study T cell clonal expansion in alopecia areata, the researchers applied high-throughput TCRbeta sequencing to both the C3H/HeJ mouse model and human patients. TCRbeta CDR3 regions were amplified by immunoSEQ multiplex PCR with 35 Vbeta forward and 13 Jbeta reverse primers. Scalp clonality was compared across normal scalp (n=4), patchy alopecia areata scalp (n=8), and alopecia totalis/universalis scalp (n=8). RNA was obtained with the PAXgene miRNA kit for fixed scalp, the miRNeasy kit for PBMCs, and the RNeasy kit for mouse skin. For the treated patients, the SALT score, which quantifies what percentage of scalp surface area is affected, served as the measure of disease severity. Paper-wide results and their limitations: Compared with normal scalp, lesional scalp had higher clonality and more expanded CD8+ clones, particularly in alopecia totalis/universalis, a pattern that suggests antigenic drive. Scalp clonality and the number of expanded CD8+ clones among the top 100 scalp clones were significantly decreased by tofacitinib. Many expanded lesional clones were found to persist in scalp and blood during tofacitinib treatment, and relapse after treatment cessation may be partly explained by this persistence. TCR sequences shared between patients were less clear than in mice, possibly partly because of HLA diversity in the patient population. Resident alphabeta T cells in normal human skin are also sequenced, complicating scalp TCR repertoire analysis, unlike mouse skin dominated by gammadelta T cells. Because the treated cohort was small and had only one nonresponder, larger studies are needed to examine links between baseline CD8+ expansion and response.

The time point label on this specimen signifies: around 22 weeks on oral tofacitinib. The sample's treatment or condition label is to be understood as: oral pan-JAK inhibitor, 5-10 mg twice daily. Peripheral blood and lesional scalp punch biopsies were obtained from patients with alopecia areata. PBMCs were isolated by density centrifugation and stained for CD3, CD4 and CD8, and CD4+ and CD8+ T cells were sorted on a FACSAria. Libraries were made using the immunoSEQ multiplex PCR assay. RNA was extracted from all samples and reverse transcribed into cDNA as template for TCR sequencing. First-strand cDNA was synthesized using SuperScript III with a 2:1 mix of oligo-dT and random hexamers. A synthetic immune receptor repertoire was used to gauge amplification bias, and whatever bias remained was removed computationally. On the study's bioinformatics: Raw reads were preprocessed to remove errors, and CDR3 was defined according to IMGT conventions as the region from the conserved cysteine to phenylalanine. Clonality was computed as 1 minus the Shannon entropy, with the entropy normalized by log2 of the number of productive unique TCRs. Whether scalp clones were CD4 or CD8 was inferred by matching scalp TCRbeta sequences against CD4 and CD8 repertoires sorted from blood. Not all clones reach the TCRdb copy of this immuneACCESS table, which keeps in-frame sequences only. Checked studies attribute under half of the gap to unresolved V genes and leave the rest unexplained. Clone size and V and J calls were adopted from that table, with D and trimming inferred from the DNA. This sample has about 76,000 clones in its table, and around 67% of those were observed once. Together, the top ten hold 23% of the sample.

From a lookup of the germline V gene (reference sequence), CDR1 and CDR2 are LNHNV and YYDKDF. Taken from cysteine to phenylalanine, the CDR3 has 13 residues. The kept DNA is CDR3 alone, 39 bases in frame from the first base. V loses 8 bases at its end and J loses 5 bases; junction bases beyond the gene matches: 8. Remarks on this clone: Its antigen is unknown. No quality values exist for individual bases; no much larger clone is one base distant.

Here the sequenced sample was CD8+ T cells sorted from blood, taken at week 24, from a patient treated with tofacitinib. The rearranged segments are TRBV15 and TRBJ2-7; 8 middle bases align to TRBD1. The receptor's source is a human donor with alopecia areata. CDR3 protein: CATPMDREDEQYF. The sequenced DNA: TGTGCCACCCCAATGGACAGGGAAGACGAGCAGTACTTC. The entire variable domain, with the stretches around the CDR3 drawn from the reference TRBV15 and TRBJ2-7 proteins, is DAMVIQNPRYQVTQFGKPVTLSCSQTLNHNVMYWYQQKSSQAPKLLFHYYDKDFNNEADTPDNFQSRRPNTSFCFLDIRSPGLGDTAMYLCATPMDREDEQYFGPGTRLTVT.